This T cell receptor (beta chain) emerged from a study of T cell responses to AZD1222 COVID-19 vaccine. Notes on the study in general: Most donors were white British and more were female, and clonal diversity was possibly underestimated.

This clone was recorded only once. Its matching antigen is unknown. This table comes from immunoSEQ multiplex PCR, and its TCRdb copy is limited to in-frame clones, with some not included. The data contain about 95,000 clones, about 88% of them singletons. Germline-derived CDR1 and CDR2 are MGHDK and SYGVNS. V dropped 1 base and J dropped 0 bases, with 7 bases sitting between them. The CDR3 is 15 amino acids. The TCR originated in an adult in good health. This specimen was peripheral blood, taken on day 0 of AZD1222 vaccination. The chain combines TRBV25-1 with TRBJ1-3, with D uncertain. CDR3 sequence reads: CASSESYTSGNTIYF. As DNA, the CDR3 is TGTGCCAGCAGTGAATCATACACCTCTGGAAACACCATATATTTT.